The 31 T cell receptor beta chains given below trace back to one sample, sequenced in a study of T-cell memory formation after mild COVID-19 (dated by TCRdb to the early 2020s). Library preparation used 5' RACE. The run used an Illumina NovaSeq 6000. TCRdb applied fastp at Q25 and MiXCR to the public reads, then kept only in-frame beta chains. One record per CDR3 amino acid sequence lists the most common genes and DNA. The sample table shows 300,000 to 400,000 distinct CDR3 sequences, and approximately 15% are seen once. In total, the top ten clones hold over 20% of the sample. Sequenced input: PBMCs or a T cell subset sorted from them (not recorded which). All receptors come from a man aged 18 to 35 who had mild COVID-19 (a few samples of this study predate the infection). The sample titles of this study are shuffled in the database, so cell type and time point are left out; the donor was told from shared clones.

This clonotype was observed many times. The chain uses TRBV6-2 or TRBV6-3 and TRBJ2-3, with D maybe TRBD2 (6 bases). The V end was cut by 7 bases, the J end by 6 bases, with 26 bases between. The V gene's germline CDR1 is MNHEY and CDR2 SVGEGT. The length of the CDR3 is 17 residues. The CDR3 here is CASTLKDVLRRGDTQYF. The DNA of the CDR3 is TGTGCCAGCACCCTGAAGGACGTTCTCCGTCGGGGGGATACGCAGTATTTT.

This clonotype was detected a few times. The gene calls are TRBV29-1 and TRBJ2-3; tentative D call: TRBD2 (7 bases). The CDR3 totals 15 residues. The ends were cut back, 6 bases at V and 5 bases at J, with 21 bases in the middle. CDR1 is SQVTM and CDR2 is ANQGSEA in the germline V gene. In DNA, the CDR3 is TGCAGCGTCGAAACCCCCGGGGGGCAGGAAGATACGCAGTATTTT. Residues: CSVETPGGQEDTQYF.

This clonotype was seen once. This chain links TRBV20-1 with TRBJ2-7; 10 nucleotides agree with TRBD2. Per germline, CDR1 DFQATT and CDR2 SNEGSKA (reference sequence). Losses at the gene ends were 6 bases for V and 0 bases for J; bases not matched to a gene: 5. The CDR3 length is 14 residues. The CDR3 coding sequence is TGCAGTGCCCTAGCGGGGGTGAGCTCCTACGAGCAGTACTTC. Encoded protein: CSALAGVSSYEQYF.

The chain uses TRBV7-2 and TRBJ1-1; 9 bases are a match to TRBD1. The ends lost 1 base at V and 10 bases at J; junction bases unmatched: 4. CDR1 is SGHTA and CDR2 is FQGNSA in the germline V gene. This CDR3 region has 13 residues. CDR3 in amino acids: CASSLEGQGLAFF. CDR3 nucleotides: TGTGCCAGCAGCTTAGAGGGACAGGGATTAGCTTTCTTT.

This clonotype was detected only a few times. The chain recombines TRBV11-1 with TRBJ1-1; 7 bases map to TRBD1. Germline assignment: CDR1 SGHAT and CDR2 FQDESV (reference sequence). The V segment lost 2 bases and the J segment 1 base; nucleotides outside the gene matches: 4. This CDR3 has 15 residues. CDR3: CASSLWQGGNTEAFF. The DNA for the CDR3 is TGTGCCAGCAGCTTATGGCAGGGGGGGAACACTGAAGCTTTCTTT.

This clonotype has only a few counts. V and J are TRBV4-3 and TRBJ2-1; the D call may be TRBD1 or TRBD2 (7 bases each). In germline, CDR1 is LGHNA, CDR2 YSLEER. This CDR3 comprises 16 residues. Trimming cost V 0 bases and J 8 bases, with 17 bases left between them. CDR3 region: CASSQDVPGGGDEQFF. The CDR3, as DNA: TGCGCCAGCAGCCAAGATGTGCCAGGGGGGGGTGATGAGCAGTTCTTC.

The chain uses TRBV7-9 and TRBJ1-6; TRBD1 might be the D (6 bases). The CDR3 runs to 13 residues. Germline assignment: CDR1 SEHNR and CDR2 FQNEAQ (reference sequence). V was cut by 5 bases and J by 10 bases, with 12 bases left in between. CDR3 protein: CASSTDRISPLHF. In DNA form, the CDR3 reads TGTGCCAGCAGCACGGACAGAATATCACCCCTCCACTTT.

The CDR3 DNA sequence: TGCGCCAGCAGCCCGGCTCGGGCCACTGAAGCTTTCTTT. Protein sequence: CASSPARATEAFF. The chain joins TRBV5-1 to TRBJ1-1; D uncertain. The length of the CDR3 is 13 residues. Trimming pared 4 bases from V and 4 bases from J, leaving 11 bases between. Germline V CDR1 and CDR2: SGHRS, YFSETQ.

Many counts were recorded for this clonotype. CDR3: CASSRWETQYF. In nucleotides, the CDR3 is TGTGCCAGCAGTCGGTGGGAGACCCAGTACTTC. The rearrangement links TRBV28 to TRBJ2-5; no definite D call. From germline, CDR1 is MDHEN and CDR2 SYDVKM. V was shortened by 5 bases and J by 5 bases, with 6 bases between the two germline ends. The CDR3 length is 11 residues.

Many counts were recorded for this clonotype. The V and J genes are TRBV6-6 and TRBJ2-7; 8 bases align to TRBD1. V lost 0 bases and J lost 7; bases outside the gene matches: 14. Per germline, CDR1 MNHNY and CDR2 SVGAGI (reference sequence). The CDR3 runs to 17 residues. CDR3 sequence: CASSYSYGTGPFGEQYF. The CDR3 DNA reads TGTGCCAGCAGTTACTCGTATGGGACAGGCCCTTTTGGGGAGCAGTACTTC.

J is TRBJ2-7 and V is TRBV2; 10 bases are a match to TRBD1. The J segment lost 3 bases and the V segment lost 2 bases, leaving 10 bases of the junction unmatched. CDR3 length: 17 amino acids. The germline V gene encodes CDR1 SNHLY and CDR2 FYNNEI. The CDR3 here is CASSENPGQGILYEQYV. CDR3 nucleotide sequence: TGTGCCAGCAGTGAAAATCCGGGACAGGGGATACTCTACGAGCAGTACGTC.

This clonotype was counted a few times. V and J are TRBV6-6 and TRBJ2-7, with TRBD1 matching 8 bases. Trimming removed 8 bases from V and 3 bases from J; junction bases left unmatched: 6. Germline V lookup: CDR1 MNHNY, CDR2 SVGAGI (reference sequence). The CDR3 covers 13 residues. In DNA form, the CDR3 reads TGTGCCAGCGCGACAGGGGTGGACTACGAGCAGTACTTC. Its translation is CASATGVDYEQYF.

In this sample, this clonotype turned up a few times. The CDR3 bases are TGTGCCAGCACCTCGTGGCGGGGGGAGAACACTGAAGCTTTCTTT. Translation: CASTSWRGENTEAFF. This chain uses TRBV28 with TRBJ1-1; maybe TRBD1 (5 bases). Germline V gene data show CDR1 as MDHEN and CDR2 as SYDVKM. This CDR3 has 15 residues. Trimming took off 7 bases at V and 1 base at J, with 16 bases between the two ends.

V is TRBV6-5 and J is TRBJ2-4, with 8 nucleotides matching TRBD1. The CDR3 length is 14 residues. Germline lookup yields CDR1 MNHEY and CDR2 SVGAGI. The J segment lost 4 bases and the V segment lost 6 bases, leaving 5 bases of the junction unmatched. The CDR3 region is CASSAGQGKNIQYF. Here the CDR3 DNA reads TGTGCCAGCAGCGCCGGACAGGGTAAAAACATTCAGTACTTC.

This clonotype was counted many times. The genes are TRBV24-1 and TRBJ2-3; D not certain. Germline lookup yields CDR1 KGHDR and CDR2 SFDVKD. Trimming left V 7 bases short and J 3 bases short, with 4 bases between. This CDR3 has 11 amino acids. Here the CDR3 DNA reads TGTGCCACCAGGTGGACAGATACGCAGTATTTT. Translating it yields CATRWTDTQYF.

This chain connects TRBV20-1 to TRBJ1-2; D is uncertain. Trimming left V 5 bases short and J 2 bases short, with 21 bases between. This CDR3 is 16 amino acids long. Germline values: CDR1 DFQATT, CDR2 SNEGSKA (reference sequence). The CDR3 loop reads CSAPHVGRDLNYGYTF. CDR3 nucleotide sequence: TGCAGTGCTCCTCACGTAGGCAGAGACTTAAACTATGGCTACACCTTC.

The CDR3, as DNA: TGTGCCAGCAGCTTAGTGTACAGATACACCGGGGAGCTGTTTTTT. It codes for CASSLVYRYTGELFF. The chain carries TRBV7-2 and TRBJ2-2; D uncertain. The CDR3 totals 15 residues. V was pared by 1 base and J by 3 bases, with 9 bases between. Germline V CDR1 and CDR2: SGHTA, FQGNSA.

In this sample, this clonotype turned up many times. The chain has TRBV12-3 or TRBV12-4 and TRBJ1-2, with D unclear. The CDR3 is made up of 12 amino acids. Between the trimmed V and J ends, which lost 6 bases and 2 bases, there was a span of 7 bases. CDR3 coding DNA: TGTGCCAGCAGCTTGACAAACTATGGCTACACCTTC. This encodes CASSLTNYGYTF.

This clonotype was observed a handful of times. The chain uses TRBV7-2 and TRBJ1-6; D is unresolved. Looked up from germline, CDR1 is SGHTA and CDR2 is FQGNSA. V shed 2 bases and J shed 11 bases, with 13 bases lying between them. The length of the CDR3 is 14 residues. CDR3: CASSLILALPPLHF. CDR3 DNA: TGTGCCAGCAGCTTAATTCTGGCCCTCCCACCCCTCCACTTT.

J is TRBJ1-2 and V is TRBV4-3, with 11 nucleotides matching TRBD1. The CDR3 runs to 17 residues. The germline V gene encodes CDR1 LGHNA and CDR2 YSLEER. V gave up 5 bases and J gave up 0 bases; unmatched junction bases: 8. The DNA for the CDR3 is TGCGCCAGCAGCGCCGGACAGGGGGCTTACGCTAACTATGGCTACACCTTC. This sequence encodes CASSAGQGAYANYGYTF.

This clonotype was picked up a small number of times. V is TRBV7-2 and J is TRBJ2-2; 7 bases line up with TRBD1. The CDR3 has 15 amino acids. V lost 6 bases to trimming and J lost 4 bases; unmatched junction nucleotides: 8. Germline loops: CDR1 SGHTA, CDR2 FQGNSA. The CDR3 DNA is TGTGCCAGCAGGTTTTCGCAGGGGGTCACCGGGGAGCTGTTTTTT. Protein product: CASRFSQGVTGELFF.

CDR3 loop: CASSYPVGGPLLAKNIQYF. The DNA of the CDR3 is TGTGCCAGCAGCTACCCGGTGGGGGGCCCCTTACTAGCCAAAAACATTCAGTACTTC. The chain carries TRBV7-9 and TRBJ2-4; perhaps D is TRBD1 or TRBD2 (6 bases each). The germline V gene has CDR1 SEHNR and CDR2 FQNEAQ (reference sequence). Between the trimmed V and J ends, which lost 4 bases and 0 bases, there was a span of 22 bases. The CDR3 totals 19 residues.

This clonotype came up a few times. The chain has TRBV27 and TRBJ2-5, with D possibly being TRBD1 or TRBD2 (5 bases each). The V gene lost 6 bases and the J gene lost 5 bases, with 16 bases spanning the gap. The CDR3 spans 14 residues. The V gene's germline CDR1 is MNHEY and CDR2 SMNVEV (reference sequence). The CDR3 DNA reads as TGTGCCAGCAGAGCTCTTGAGGGGCCGGAGACCCAGTACTTC. It specifies CASRALEGPETQYF.

The chain uses TRBV7-9 and TRBJ1-5; D is uncertain. The CDR3 length is 16 residues. The germline V gene encodes CDR1 SEHNR and CDR2 FQNEAQ (reference sequence). Trimming pared 5 bases from V and 2 bases from J, leaving 16 bases between. CDR3 in amino acids: CASSEGRVGGNQPQHF. The CDR3 DNA reads as TGTGCCAGCAGCGAAGGGAGGGTAGGCGGCAATCAGCCCCAGCATTTT. Together with reference TRBV7-9 and TRBJ1-5, the CDR3 gives the full variable domain: DTGVSQNPRHKITKRGQNVTFRCDPISEHNRLYWYRQTLGQGPEFLTYFQNEAQLEKSRLLSDRFSAERPKGSFSTLEIQRTEQGDSAMYLCASSEGRVGGNQPQHFGDGTRLSIL.

This clonotype came up a few times. The rearrangement uses TRBV18 and TRBJ2-3; 8 bases match TRBD1. With V trimmed by 2 bases and J by 2 bases, 6 bases remained unmatched. The V gene's germline CDR1 is KGHSH and CDR2 LQKENI. The CDR3 consists of 16 residues. CDR3 DNA: TGTGCCAGCTCACCAAAGGGGACAGGCATCACAGATACGCAGTATTTT. The encoded protein is CASSPKGTGITDTQYF. The whole variable domain, filled in from reference TRBV18 and TRBJ2-3, reads NAGVMQNPRHLVRRRGQEARLRCSPMKGHSHVYWYRQLPEEGLKFMVYLQKENIIDESGMPKERFSAEFPKEGPSILRIQQVVRGDSAAYFCASSPKGTGITDTQYFGPGTRLTVL.

This sequence joins TRBV10-3 and TRBJ2-3, with TRBD1 matching over 7 bases. Germline-derived CDR1 and CDR2 are ENHRY and SYGVKD. The CDR3 contains 12 residues. Losses at the gene ends were 6 bases for V and 4 bases for J; bases not matched to a gene: 1. The CDR3 loop reads CAISTGADTQYF. The CDR3, as DNA: TGTGCCATCAGCACAGGGGCAGATACGCAGTATTTT.

The rearrangement links TRBV9 to TRBJ1-4, with a tentative D call TRBD1 (6 bases). CDR3 length: 14 residues. Germline assignment: CDR1 SGDLS and CDR2 YYNGEE. V was shortened by 3 bases and J by 7 bases, with 13 bases between the two germline ends. The CDR3: CASSEGRGGEKLFF. The CDR3 DNA sequence: TGTGCCAGCAGCGAAGGCAGAGGGGGTGAAAAACTGTTTTTT.

This clonotype has a handful of counts. This chain uses TRBV4-3 with TRBJ1-3; D uncertain. The CDR3 loop spans 13 amino acids. V lost 0 bases to trimming and J lost 3 bases, with 3 bases between them. Germline CDR1 reads LGHNA; CDR2 reads YSLEER. The CDR3, as DNA: TGCGCCAGCAGCCAAGAATTTGGAAACACCATATATTTT. As protein: CASSQEFGNTIYF.

The gene calls are TRBV12-3 or TRBV12-4 and TRBJ2-6; D is undetermined. V shed 2 bases and J shed 4 bases, with 6 bases lying between them. There are 14 residues in the CDR3. The CDR3 nucleotides are TGTGCCAGCAGTTTAATGCGCGGGGCCAACGTCCTGACTTTC. This sequence encodes CASSLMRGANVLTF.

Only a few counts were recorded for this clonotype. The CDR3 region is CSVENGYSPGFYTF. DNA of the CDR3: TGCAGCGTTGAAAATGGGTACAGCCCTGGATTCTACACCTTC. The genes are TRBV29-1 and TRBJ1-2; D is ambiguous. This CDR3 contains 14 residues. Germline V gives CDR1 SQVTM, CDR2 ANQGSEA. Trimming left V 2 bases short and J 10 bases short, with 20 bases between.

The chain is built from TRBV7-2 and TRBJ1-6, with D perhaps matching TRBD1 (5 bases). V was trimmed by 2 bases and J by 10 bases, leaving 18 bases between them. The length of the CDR3 is 16 residues. Germline CDR1 reads SGHTA; CDR2 reads FQGNSA. CDR3 amino acids: CASSLTGQGRWSPLHF. CDR3 in DNA: TGTGCCAGCAGCTTAACGGGTCAGGGTAGATGGTCACCCCTCCACTTT.